What follows is one T cell receptor beta chain and its context. The data originate from a study of OX40 agonist ivuxolimab in advanced cancers. The wider study: Cancers in dose escalation were hepatocellular, melanoma, renal cell and head and neck. Two patients with cutaneous melanoma and one with hepatocellular carcinoma, three in total, showed partial responses.

The germline gives CDR1 MNHNS, CDR2 SASEGT. Trimming stripped 6 bases from V and 5 bases from J, with 10 bases between. This CDR3 is built from 12 residues. TCRdb's copy holds only in-frame clones and misses some; the assay was immunoSEQ multiplex PCR. This table holds approximately 82,000 clones, 75% to 90% found once. This chain links TRBV6-1 with TRBJ2-5; maybe TRBD1 (6 bases). This receptor was taken from an adult with an advanced solid tumor such as melanoma, head and neck, liver or kidney cancer. The sample consisted of CD4+ or CD8+ T cells sorted from blood, taken in a trial of the OX40 agonist ivuxolimab. The CDR3 DNA reads as TGTGCCAGCAGGAGGGGGACGGAGACCCAGTACTTC. This gives the protein CASRRGTETQYF.